These 15 T cell receptor beta chains came from one sample sequenced in a study of cytotoxic CD8 clonotypes in ibrutinib-treated CLL. TCRdb keeps only in-frame clones here, not all; method: immunoSEQ multiplex PCR. This sample has 100,000 to 150,000 clones, with 75% to 90% found just once. The sample was PBMCs, taken after 24 months of ibrutinib treatment. The receptors were sampled from a human donor with chronic lymphocytic leukemia.

The chain combines TRBV28 with TRBJ1-2, with a possible D match to TRBD1 (6 bases). This CDR3 has 15 amino acids. Trimming took off 2 bases at V and 3 bases at J, with 13 bases between the two ends. The germline V gene has CDR1 MDHEN and CDR2 SYDVKM. The CDR3, as DNA: TGTGCCAGCAGTTTAGCGAGGGGGTACGACTATGGCTACACCTTC. Translated: CASSLARGYDYGYTF.

The chain combines TRBV30 with TRBJ2-1, with D possibly matching TRBD2 (7 bases). The germline V and J ends were trimmed by 1 base and 4 bases, with 17 bases remaining between them. Germline CDR1 is GTSNPN and CDR2 is SVGIG (reference sequence). This CDR3 has 16 residues. CDR3 in amino acids: CAWSGGGVTGYNEQFF. The CDR3 DNA reads TGTGCCTGGAGTGGGGGGGGCGTCACCGGTTACAATGAGCAGTTCTTC. Complete variable domain (other parts from reference TRBV30 and TRBJ2-1): SQTIHQWPATLVQPVGSPLSLECTVEGTSNPNLYWYRQAAGRGLQLLFYSVGIGQISSEVPQNLSASRPQDRQFILSSKKLLLSDSGFYLCAWSGGGVTGYNEQFFGPGTRLTVL.

The gene calls are TRBV28 and TRBJ2-3; 8 bases align to TRBD2. Germline CDR1 and CDR2: MDHEN and SYDVKM. V shed 5 bases and J 0 bases; nucleotides not matched to a gene: 10. The length of the CDR3 is 17 residues. The CDR3 coding sequence is TGTGCCAGCAGTCCCGCGGGCGGGAGGACAAGCACAGATACGCAGTATTTT. It is translated as CASSPAGGRTSTDTQYF.

The chain employs TRBV5-1 and TRBJ2-7, with D tentatively TRBD1 or TRBD2 (5 bases each). CDR3 length: 13 residues. Germline V gives CDR1 SGHRS, CDR2 YFSETQ. V was cut by 3 bases and J by 0 bases, with 7 bases left in between. Written as DNA, the CDR3 is TGCGCCAGCAGCTCAGGGACCTCCTACGAGCAGTACTTC. Protein product: CASSSGTSYEQYF.

The CDR3 sequence is CASSDMQGTGELFF. CDR3 sequence (DNA): TGTGCCAGCAGTGACATGCAAGGGACCGGGGAGCTGTTTTTT. The chain is built from TRBV6-4 and TRBJ2-2; D is unresolved. From germline, CDR1 is MRHNA and CDR2 SNTAGT. The CDR3 spans 14 residues. V lost 2 bases, J lost 5 bases, and 9 bases lay in between.

In DNA, the CDR3 is TGTGCCACCAGCGGGGGACGGGACAAGCCTTACAATGAGCAGTTCTTC. Encoded protein: CATSGGRDKPYNEQFF. This sequence joins TRBV15 and TRBJ2-1; D possibly corresponds to TRBD1 (6 bases). V lost 5 bases, J lost 4 bases, and 18 bases lay in between. Per germline, CDR1 LNHNV and CDR2 YYDKDF (reference sequence). This CDR3 has 16 amino acids.

The chain uses TRBV4-1 and TRBJ2-1; tentative D call: TRBD2 (6 bases). Germline V lookup: CDR1 MGHRA, CDR2 YSYEKL. Trimming removed 4 bases at V and 0 bases at J, with 19 bases between. This CDR3 comprises 18 residues. Here the CDR3 reads CASSPKPSELSSYNEQFF. CDR3 nucleotides: TGCGCCAGCAGCCCAAAACCTAGCGAACTAAGCTCCTACAATGAGCAGTTCTTC.

This rearrangement joins TRBV6-1 to TRBJ1-6; 8 nucleotides align to TRBD1. The trim removed 4 bases at V and 9 bases at J, leaving 8 bases unmatched. Germline values: CDR1 MNHNS, CDR2 SASEGT. This CDR3 has 15 amino acids. The CDR3 DNA sequence: TGTGCCAGCAGTGCCCGGGACAGGTCATCTTCACCCCTCCACTTT. As protein: CASSARDRSSSPLHF.

V gene TRBV4-3 combines with J gene TRBJ2-5; TRBD2 agrees at 7 bases. This CDR3 comprises 15 residues. The ends lost 1 base at V and 2 bases at J; junction bases unmatched: 4. Germline loops: CDR1 LGHNA, CDR2 YSLEER. As DNA, the CDR3 is TGCGCCAGCAGCCAAGGGGTGGGGGGGCAAGAGACCCAGTACTTC. Residues: CASSQGVGGQETQYF.

The rearrangement uses TRBV5-6 and TRBJ2-7, with a tentative D call TRBD2 (6 bases). The CDR3 has 13 amino acids. Germline-derived CDR1 and CDR2 are SGHDT and YYEEEE. The V and J ends lost 4 bases and 9 bases respectively, with 17 bases between them. This CDR3 reads CASSPWEAVGQYF. The CDR3, as DNA: TGTGCCAGCAGCCCCTGGGAGGCAGTCGGGCAGTACTTC.

This clone has only one observation. The J gene is TRBJ2-6, the V gene TRBV9; 11 nucleotides match TRBD1. There are 17 residues in the CDR3. Germline V gene data show CDR1 as SGDLS and CDR2 as YYNGEE. The trim removed 0 bases at V and 4 bases at J, leaving 3 bases unmatched. Here the CDR3 reads CASSVEDRGRGANVLTF. In DNA form, the CDR3 reads TGTGCCAGCAGCGTAGAGGACAGGGGGCGAGGGGCCAACGTCCTGACTTTC.

This chain connects TRBV10-3 to TRBJ1-6; TRBD1 matches at 7 bases. There are 15 residues in the CDR3. Germline V gene sequence: CDR1 ENHRY, CDR2 SYGVKD. V lost 5 bases to trimming and J lost 8 bases; unmatched junction nucleotides: 9. This CDR3 is CAISKSTGDYSPLHF. The CDR3 DNA reads as TGTGCCATCAGTAAATCCACAGGGGACTATTCACCCCTCCACTTT.

The chain has TRBV7-9 and TRBJ1-3; TRBD1 aligns across 8 bases. Germline-derived CDR1 and CDR2 are SEHNR and FQNEAQ (reference sequence). The CDR3 contains 15 residues. The ends lost 5 bases at V and 5 bases at J; junction bases unmatched: 8. The CDR3 here is CASSPRQGHRNTIYF. CDR3 in DNA: TGTGCCAGCAGCCCCAGACAGGGGCATAGAAACACCATATATTTT.

This clone has a count of ten or more. The V call is TRBV28, the J call TRBJ1-4; D gene unclear. The CDR3 has 14 amino acids. Between the trimmed V and J ends, which lost 4 bases and 0 bases, there was a span of 6 bases. CDR1 and CDR2 (germline): MDHEN, SYDVKM. CDR3 sequence reads: CASSSVSTNEKLFF. DNA for the CDR3: TGTGCCAGCAGTTCAGTTTCAACTAATGAAAAACTGTTTTTT.

The chain couples TRBV4-3 to TRBJ2-1; 10 bases map to TRBD2. Looked up from germline, CDR1 is LGHNA and CDR2 is YSLEER. CDR3 length: 16 amino acids. With V trimmed by 1 base and J by 8 bases, 8 bases remained unmatched. The CDR3 nucleotides are TGCGCCAGCAGCCAAGGGGCAAGCGGGGGGGCCCATGAGCAGTTCTTC. This gives the protein CASSQGASGGAHEQFF.